This TCR beta chain was sequenced for a study of PD-L1 blockade in urothelial cancer. The overall study: Each blood sample yielded a median of about 140,000 T cells.

Profiled with immunoSEQ multiplex PCR; TCRdb holds only in-frame clones, not every one. The data hold tens of thousands of clones, with roughly 80% observed a single time. This clonotype was sampled from a man aged 45-65 years with urothelial cancer. Sequences were derived from PBMCs, sampled around atezolizumab (anti-PD-L1) treatment.

CDR3: CASSTSGRSGNEQFF. Written as DNA, the CDR3 is TGTGCCAGCTCAACCAGCGGGAGGTCTGGCAATGAGCAGTTCTTC. The chain couples TRBV18 to TRBJ2-1, with 9 bases that match TRBD2. CDR3 length equals 15 residues. The V gene end was trimmed by 5 bases and the J gene end by 6 bases; junction bases not matched to a gene: 8. Germline V lookup: CDR1 KGHSH, CDR2 LQKENI.